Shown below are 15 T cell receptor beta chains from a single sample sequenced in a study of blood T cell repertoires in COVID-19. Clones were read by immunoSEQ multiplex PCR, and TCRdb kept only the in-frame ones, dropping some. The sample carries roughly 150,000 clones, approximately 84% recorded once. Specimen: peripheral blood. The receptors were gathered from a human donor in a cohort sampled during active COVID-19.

The CDR3: CASSPLRDQPQHF. The CDR3 bases are TGTGCCAGCTCACCACTACGAGATCAGCCCCAGCATTTT. The rearrangement joins TRBV18 to TRBJ1-5; D is ambiguous. There are 13 residues in the CDR3. CDR1 and CDR2 from the germline V gene are KGHSH and LQKENI. V lost 1 base and J 5 bases, leaving 6 bases between the germline ends.

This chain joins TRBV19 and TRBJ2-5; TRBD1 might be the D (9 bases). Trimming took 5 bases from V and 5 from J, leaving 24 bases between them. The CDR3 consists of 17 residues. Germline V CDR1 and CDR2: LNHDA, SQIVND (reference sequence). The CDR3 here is CASSPGTGSGGRETQYF. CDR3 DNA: TGTGCCAGTAGTCCAGGGACAGGGAGCGGGGGCCGGGAGACCCAGTACTTC.

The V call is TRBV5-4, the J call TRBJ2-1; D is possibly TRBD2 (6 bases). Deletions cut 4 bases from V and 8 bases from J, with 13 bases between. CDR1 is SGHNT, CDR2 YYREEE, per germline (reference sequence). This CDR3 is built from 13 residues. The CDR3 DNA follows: TGTGCCAGCAGCGCACGGACTACTGATGAGCAGTTCTTC. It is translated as CASSARTTDEQFF. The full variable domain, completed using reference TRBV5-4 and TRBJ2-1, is ETGVTQSPTHLIKTRGQQVTLRCSSQSGHNTVSWYQQALGQGPQFIFQYYREEENGRGNFPPRFSGLQFPNYSSELNVNALELDDSALYLCASSARTTDEQFFGPGTRLTVL.

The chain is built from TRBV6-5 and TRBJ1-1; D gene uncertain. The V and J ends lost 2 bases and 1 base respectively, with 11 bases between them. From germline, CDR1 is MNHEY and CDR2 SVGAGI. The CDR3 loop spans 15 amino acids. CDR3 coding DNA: TGTGCCAGCAGTTACGGTTCTCTCGGGAACACTGAAGCTTTCTTT. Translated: CASSYGSLGNTEAFF.

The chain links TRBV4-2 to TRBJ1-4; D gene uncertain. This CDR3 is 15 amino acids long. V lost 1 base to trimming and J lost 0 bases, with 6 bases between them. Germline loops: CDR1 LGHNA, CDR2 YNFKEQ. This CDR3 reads CASSQVDATNEKLFF. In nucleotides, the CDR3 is TGTGCCAGCAGCCAAGTAGATGCAACTAATGAAAAACTGTTTTTT.

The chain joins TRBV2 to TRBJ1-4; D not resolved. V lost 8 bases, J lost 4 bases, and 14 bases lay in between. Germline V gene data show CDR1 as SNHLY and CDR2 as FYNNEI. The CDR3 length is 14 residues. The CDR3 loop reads CASRGERFNEKLFF. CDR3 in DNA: TGTGCCAGCCGGGGAGAACGGTTTAATGAAAAACTGTTTTTT.

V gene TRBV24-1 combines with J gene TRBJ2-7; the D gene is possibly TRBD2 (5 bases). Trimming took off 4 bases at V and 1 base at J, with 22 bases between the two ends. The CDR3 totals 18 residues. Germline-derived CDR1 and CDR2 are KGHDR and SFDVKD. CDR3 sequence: CATSDSGEGLSYSYEQYV. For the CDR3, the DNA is TGTGCCACCAGTGACTCGGGCGAGGGCCTATCTTATTCCTACGAGCAGTACGTC.

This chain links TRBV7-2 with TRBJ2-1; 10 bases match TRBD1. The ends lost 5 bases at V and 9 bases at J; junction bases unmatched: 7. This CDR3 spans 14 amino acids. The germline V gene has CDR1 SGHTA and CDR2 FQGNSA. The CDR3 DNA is TGTGCCAGCAGCCGGGACAGGGGAGGCGGTGAGCAGTTCTTC. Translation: CASSRDRGGGEQFF.

The CDR3 region has the DNA TGTGCCAGCAGCGGCGGACTTGCAACTAATGAAAAACTGTTTTTT. Translated: CASSGGLATNEKLFF. The V call is TRBV7-9, the J call TRBJ1-4; D ambiguous. Trimming took 5 bases from V and 0 from J, leaving 10 bases between them. The CDR3 extends over 15 amino acids. The germline CDR1 and CDR2 sequences are SEHNR and FQNEAQ (reference sequence).

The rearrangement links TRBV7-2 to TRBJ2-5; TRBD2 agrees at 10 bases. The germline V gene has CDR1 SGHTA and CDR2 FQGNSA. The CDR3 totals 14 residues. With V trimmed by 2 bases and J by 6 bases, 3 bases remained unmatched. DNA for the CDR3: TGTGCCAGCAGCTTACAGCGGGGGGGTAAGACCCAGTACTTC. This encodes CASSLQRGGKTQYF.

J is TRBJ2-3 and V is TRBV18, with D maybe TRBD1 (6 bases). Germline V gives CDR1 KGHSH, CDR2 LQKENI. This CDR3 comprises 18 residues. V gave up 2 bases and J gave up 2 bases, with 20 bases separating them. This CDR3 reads CASSPELGAAGPTDTQYF. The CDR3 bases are TGTGCCAGCTCACCAGAGTTGGGGGCAGCAGGGCCCACAGATACGCAGTATTTT.

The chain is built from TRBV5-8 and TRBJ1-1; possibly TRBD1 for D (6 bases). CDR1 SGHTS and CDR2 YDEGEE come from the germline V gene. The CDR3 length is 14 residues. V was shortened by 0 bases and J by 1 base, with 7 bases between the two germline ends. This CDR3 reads CASSLGGQNTEAFF. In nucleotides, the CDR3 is TGTGCCAGCAGCTTGGGGGGACAGAACACTGAAGCTTTCTTT.

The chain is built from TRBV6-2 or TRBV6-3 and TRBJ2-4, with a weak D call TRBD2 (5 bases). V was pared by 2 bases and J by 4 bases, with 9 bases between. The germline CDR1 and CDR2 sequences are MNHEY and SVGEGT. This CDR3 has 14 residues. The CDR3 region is CASSYEGVKNIQYF. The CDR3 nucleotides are TGTGCCAGCAGTTACGAGGGAGTAAAAAACATTCAGTACTTC.

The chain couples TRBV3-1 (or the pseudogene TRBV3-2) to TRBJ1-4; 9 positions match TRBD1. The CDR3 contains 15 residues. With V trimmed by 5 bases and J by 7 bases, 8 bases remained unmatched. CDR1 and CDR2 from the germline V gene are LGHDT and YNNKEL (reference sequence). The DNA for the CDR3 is TGTGCCAGCAGCTCCAACAGGGGGCGCGGTGAAAAACTGTTTTTT. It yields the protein CASSSNRGRGEKLFF.

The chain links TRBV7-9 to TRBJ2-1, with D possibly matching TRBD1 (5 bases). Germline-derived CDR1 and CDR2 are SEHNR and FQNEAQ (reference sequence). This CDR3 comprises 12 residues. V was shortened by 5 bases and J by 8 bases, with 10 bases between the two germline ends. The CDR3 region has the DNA TGTGCCAGCAGCCTTCAGGGCCATGAGCAGTTCTTC. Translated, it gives CASSLQGHEQFF.